The 20 T cell receptor beta chains given below trace back to one sample, sequenced in a study of regulatory T cells in long-lasting Graves disease. Through Arm-PCR of CDR3 regions and iRepertoire HTBI primers, TCR beta libraries were built. In TCRdb, the multiplex PCR reads were re-called with MiXCR into one record per CDR3 protein. Among more than 450,000 distinct CDR3 sequences listed, around 16% were seen once. Time point indicated: newly diagnosed GD, antithyroid drugs for less than 3 months. The TCR library was made from RNA that had been extracted from PBMCs in TRIzol. These data were also filed under a second study, of T cells in Graves' hyperthyroidism and ophthalmopathy.

The starting material was peripheral blood mononuclear cells (PBMCs), obtained at new diagnosis, from a patient treated with antithyroid drugs. These receptors all stem from a man aged 40-49 years with Graves disease.

The gene calls are TRBV12-5 and TRBJ1-5; D is unclear. Germline loops: CDR1 LGHNT, CDR2 FRNRAP. This CDR3 contains 12 residues. V lost 7 bases and J 16 bases, leaving 20 bases between the germline ends. CDR3: CASAQESNQPHF. DNA of the CDR3: TGTGCTAGTGCGCAGGAGAGCAATCAGCCCCATTTT. The full variable domain, with the rest looked up from reference TRBV12-5 and TRBJ1-5, is DARVTQTPRHKVTEMGQEVTMRCQPILGHNTVFWYRQTMMQGLELLAYFRNRAPLDDSGMPKDRFSAEMPDATLATLKIQPSEPRDSAVYFCASAQESNQPHFGDGTRLSIL.

This clonotype was recorded at least ten times. The rearrangement uses TRBV9 and TRBJ2-1; the match to TRBD1 covers 9 bases. The CDR3 sequence is 15 residues long. CDR1 SGDLS and CDR2 YYNGEE come from the germline V gene. V lost 2 bases to trimming and J lost 8 bases; unmatched junction nucleotides: 8. CDR3 sequence: CASSVRTGEYDEQFF. The CDR3 coding sequence is TGTGCCAGCAGCGTCAGGACAGGGGAGTACGATGAGCAGTTCTTC.

The chain recombines TRBV19 with TRBJ2-1; a possible D gene is TRBD1 (5 bases). The CDR3 length is 15 residues. V was cut by 3 bases and J by 3 bases, with 12 bases left in between. CDR1 and CDR2 from the germline V gene are LNHDA and SQIVND (reference sequence). CDR3 protein: CASSIAGLVYNEQFF. Written as DNA, the CDR3 is TGTGCCAGTAGTATTGCAGGGTTGGTCTACAATGAGCAGTTCTTC.

This clonotype was observed a few times. This chain joins TRBV20-1 and TRBJ1-1; TRBD1 is a possible D gene (5 bases). V lost 0 bases and J 1 base, leaving 12 bases between the germline ends. The CDR3 is made up of 15 amino acids. CDR1 and CDR2 from the germline V gene are DFQATT and SNEGSKA (reference sequence). The CDR3 is CSARDGAGRNTEAFF. The CDR3 DNA reads TGCAGTGCTAGAGATGGGGCAGGGAGGAACACTGAAGCTTTCTTT.

The chain is built from TRBV2 and TRBJ2-7, with TRBD2 matching over 7 bases. Germline values: CDR1 SNHLY, CDR2 FYNNEI. Losses at the gene ends were 10 bases for V and 2 bases for J; bases not matched to a gene: 8. The CDR3 sequence is 13 residues long. CDR3 protein: CATHSRGAYEQYF. CDR3 DNA: TGTGCCACCCACAGTCGGGGGGCCTACGAGCAGTACTTC.

This clonotype was observed at least ten times. The junction and the germline gene differ at one end; a read error may be behind it. This rearrangement joins TRBV7-2 to TRBJ2-7, with unresolved D. The CDR3 covers 15 residues. Per the germline V gene, CDR1 is SGHTA and CDR2 is FQGNSA. The CDR3 is CASSTMPVGSNEQYF. DNA of the CDR3: TGTGCCAGCAGCACCATGCCCGTAGGCTCCAACGAGCAGTACTTC.

This clonotype has more than one count but fewer than ten. The chain combines TRBV5-1 with TRBJ2-1; D is ambiguous. The germline gives CDR1 SGHRS, CDR2 YFSETQ. Trimming cost V 1 base and J 5 bases, with 13 bases left between them. The CDR3 spans 15 residues. CDR3 sequence reads: CASSLLQATHNEQFF. The CDR3 DNA is TGCGCCAGCAGCTTGCTTCAGGCAACCCACAATGAGCAGTTCTTC.

This clonotype was recorded at least ten times. The V call is TRBV6-1, the J call TRBJ2-7, with D tentatively TRBD1 or TRBD2 (5 bases each). This CDR3 has 17 amino acids. The germline CDR1 and CDR2 sequences are MNHNS and SASEGT. V was shortened by 4 bases and J by 1 base, with 20 bases between the two germline ends. This chain's CDR3 is CASSGTLNSGASYEQYF. CDR3 sequence (DNA): TGTGCCAGCAGTGGGACCCTAAATTCCGGGGCGTCCTACGAGCAGTACTTC.

This clonotype was recorded many times. The rearrangement joins TRBV12-3 or TRBV12-4 to TRBJ2-7, with D perhaps TRBD2 (5 bases). V was pared by 5 bases and J by 5 bases, with 19 bases between. The CDR3 totals 15 residues. This chain's CDR3 is CASSLAGLYSHEQYF. The CDR3 bases are TGTGCCAGCAGTCTGGCGGGCCTGTATTCCCACGAGCAGTACTTC.

V is TRBV7-9 and J is TRBJ2-7, with a weak D call TRBD2 (6 bases). Germline V gene sequence: CDR1 SEHNR, CDR2 FQNEAQ (reference sequence). This CDR3 has 21 residues. Trimming cost V 1 base and J 4 bases, with 32 bases left between them. The CDR3 bases are TGTGCCAGCAGCTTAGGACAAATCGGGGAAGAGCCCGGGACTCGGCTTTACGAGCAGTACTTC. Translating gives CASSLGQIGEEPGTRLYEQYF.

The sample holds many counts of this clonotype. The chain joins TRBV11-2 to TRBJ1-2, with TRBD1 identical over 8 bases. Germline CDR1 reads SGHAT; CDR2 reads FQNNGV. The CDR3 has 14 residues. V was pared by 5 bases and J by 4 bases, with 6 bases of the junction left unmatched. CDR3 sequence (DNA): TGTGCCAGCAGCCCCAGGACAGGGTCCTATGGCTACACCTTC. Protein sequence: CASSPRTGSYGYTF.

This clonotype was found a few times. This chain connects TRBV7-9 to TRBJ2-1; 11 bases fit TRBD2. Germline loops: CDR1 SEHNR, CDR2 FQNEAQ (reference sequence). V was clipped by 7 bases and J by 3 bases; unmatched bases: 8. The CDR3 extends over 16 amino acids. The DNA of the CDR3 is TGTGCCAGCACCCGCGCCGGGACTAGCGGCTACAATGAGCAGTTCTTC. It specifies CASTRAGTSGYNEQFF.

The chain carries TRBV14 and TRBJ2-7; D possibly corresponds to TRBD2 (6 bases). V was trimmed by 0 bases and J by 0 bases, leaving 9 bases between them. This CDR3 is 15 amino acids long. Per germline, CDR1 SGHDN and CDR2 FVKESK. CDR3 bases: TGTGCCAGCAGCCAAGACCACGGGAGCTCCTACGAGCAGTACTTC. It yields the protein CASSQDHGSSYEQYF.

The V and J genes are TRBV6-2 or TRBV6-3 and TRBJ2-2; TRBD2 agrees at 7 bases. This CDR3 is 14 amino acids long. Looked up from germline, CDR1 is MNHEY and CDR2 is SVGEGT. The V gene end was trimmed by 5 bases and the J gene end by 5 bases; junction bases not matched to a gene: 5. The CDR3 nucleotides read TGTGCCAGCAGTGAGGCGGGAGAGACCGGGGAGCTGTTTTTT. This codes for CASSEAGETGELFF.

This clonotype was recorded many times. V gene TRBV20-1 combines with J gene TRBJ2-5; the match to TRBD1 covers 11 bases. In germline, CDR1 is DFQATT, CDR2 SNEGSKA (reference sequence). Trimming cost V 7 bases and J 5 bases; bases outside gene matches: 3. The CDR3 runs to 12 residues. The DNA of the CDR3 is TGCAGTGGGACAGGGGGCGAGGAGACCCAGTACTTC. Its protein is CSGTGGEETQYF.

This clonotype was picked up many times. The chain links TRBV13 to TRBJ2-7; 14 bases align to TRBD2. The germline gives CDR1 PRHDT, CDR2 FYEKMQ (reference sequence). This CDR3 has 15 amino acids. J lost 2 bases, V lost 6 bases, and 3 bases had no gene match. CDR3 region: CASSSGLAGAYEQYF. The CDR3 DNA reads TGTGCCAGCAGTTCGGGACTAGCGGGAGCCTACGAGCAGTACTTC.

The gene calls are TRBV2 and TRBJ1-5, with 7 bases that match TRBD1. CDR1 SNHLY and CDR2 FYNNEI come from the germline V gene. V gave up 3 bases and J gave up 5 bases; unmatched junction bases: 4. The CDR3 runs 14 residues. The CDR3 DNA reads TGTGCCAGCAGTGATGGGACAGAGTATCAGCCCCAGCATTTT. Translation gives CASSDGTEYQPQHF. Complete variable domain (other parts from reference TRBV2 and TRBJ1-5): EPEVTQTPSHQVTQMGQEVILRCVPISNHLYFYWYRQILGQKVEFLVSFYNNEISEKSEIFDDQFSVERPDGSNFTLKIRSTKLEDSAMYFCASSDGTEYQPQHFGDGTRLSIL.

This clonotype was recorded many times. This chain's CDR3 is CASSGQGQETQYF. In DNA, the CDR3 is TGTGCCAGCAGTGGACAGGGACAAGAGACCCAGTACTTC. The chain is built from TRBV2 and TRBJ2-5; 7 bases are shared with TRBD1. The CDR3 totals 13 residues. Germline-derived CDR1 and CDR2 are SNHLY and FYNNEI. Germline trimming cut 4 bases from V and 2 bases from J; bases unmatched to any gene: 1.

A remark on this clonotype: A much larger clone differs by one base, so this may be a read error. The missing conserved phenylalanine or tryptophan at the end of this CDR3 makes a read error likely. V and J are TRBV15 and TRBJ2-7; D call uncertain. This CDR3 comprises 15 residues. CDR1 is LNHNV, CDR2 YYDKDF, per germline (reference sequence). V was clipped by 1 base and J by 7 bases, with 17 bases between them. The CDR3 reads CATSRGTGRVREQYL. The CDR3 DNA sequence: TGTGCCACCAGCAGAGGGACGGGCCGTGTCCGAGAGCAGTACCTC.

Ten or more counts support this clonotype. This chain uses TRBV28 with TRBJ2-1; TRBD2 aligns across 7 bases. The trim removed 8 bases at V and 4 bases at J, leaving 8 bases unmatched. This CDR3 region has 14 residues. The germline V gene has CDR1 MDHEN and CDR2 SYDVKM. CDR3 region: CASGGGEVYNEQFF. Written as DNA, the CDR3 is TGTGCCAGCGGTGGGGGGGAAGTATACAATGAGCAGTTCTTC. The full variable domain, in which reference TRBV28 and TRBJ2-1 provide the parts outside the CDR3, is DVKVTQSSRYLVKRTGEKVFLECVQDMDHENMFWYRQDPGLGLRLIYFSYDVKMKEKGDIPEGYSVSREKKERFSLILESASTNQTSMYLCASGGGEVYNEQFFGPGTRLTVL.